Each of the 22 T cell receptor beta chains below was sequenced from the same sample in a study of blood T cells in healthy people across ages. Primers used in a second PCR of roughly 7 to 11 cycles were a sample-barcoded 5' primer and a J-beta primer mix. TCRdb passed the 5' RACE reads through MiXCR, listing each CDR3 protein once. The profile shows 600,000 to 1,000,000 distinct CDR3 sequences, around 25% of them singletons. Another study also made use of these data, one on T cells of mothers and their children.

Sequencing was done on a sample of blood. The receptors derive from a boy aged 5-17 years in good health.

This clonotype has only a few counts. The rearrangement links TRBV4-1 to TRBJ2-7, with TRBD2 identical over 8 bases. There are 16 residues in the CDR3. CDR1 and CDR2 (germline): MGHRA, YSYEKL. V lost 4 bases to trimming and J lost 0 bases; unmatched junction nucleotides: 8. CDR3 sequence: CASSRGLADSSYEQYF. The DNA of the CDR3 is TGCGCCAGCAGCCGAGGACTAGCCGATAGCTCCTACGAGCAGTACTTC.

About this clonotype itself: Its ends do not fully match the called genes, so a read error is possible. The V and J genes are TRBV12-3 or TRBV12-4 and TRBJ1-5, with a possible D match to TRBD1 (6 bases). This CDR3 spans 13 amino acids. This chain's CDR3 is CACSQGPNQPQHF. CDR3 nucleotide sequence: TGTGCCTGCAGTCAGGGGCCCAATCAGCCCCAGCATTTT.

The chain employs TRBV25-1 and TRBJ2-2; 7 bases agree with TRBD1. CDR1 and CDR2 from the germline V gene are MGHDK and SYGVNS. With 3 bases clipped from V and 6 bases from J, the junction kept 10 bases outside the gene matches. The CDR3 covers 16 residues. The CDR3 here is CASSDRGQPGSGELFF. As DNA, the CDR3 is TGTGCCAGCAGTGACCGGGGACAGCCAGGTTCCGGGGAGCTGTTTTTT.

A word on this clonotype: The germline gene is not matched at one end of the junction; a read error may be the cause. The chain links TRBV7-9 to TRBJ2-5; the D is unclear. Near its end, the DNA agrees better with TRBJ2-1, so the J call may be wrong. Germline-derived CDR1 and CDR2 are SEHNR and FQNEAQ (reference sequence). The CDR3 spans 12 residues. DNA for the CDR3: TGTGCCGGCAGCTTATTAACGCAAGAGCAGTTCTTC. This translates into CAGSLLTQEQFF.

The chain links TRBV7-2 to TRBJ1-2; the D gene is possibly TRBD1 (6 bases). The germline CDR1 and CDR2 sequences are SGHTA and FQGNSA. The CDR3 loop spans 16 amino acids. V was cut by 3 bases and J by 7 bases, with 21 bases left in between. The CDR3 nucleotides read TGTGCCAGCAGCTTGTCGGGGGCAGGGGATCTCGTTGGCTACACCTTC. It encodes CASSLSGAGDLVGYTF.

This clonotype was counted at least ten times. The genes are TRBV6-4 and TRBJ2-1, with 12 bases identical to TRBD2. The CDR3 has 15 amino acids. V lost 0 bases, J lost 6 bases, and 0 bases stayed unmatched. Germline V gives CDR1 MRHNA, CDR2 SNTAGT. In DNA, the CDR3 is TGTGCCAGCAGTGACTCGACTAGCGGGAGCAATGAGCAGTTCTTC. This codes for CASSDSTSGSNEQFF.

The genes are TRBV20-1 and TRBJ2-1, with D tentatively TRBD1 (6 bases). V lost 6 bases to trimming and J lost 1 base, with 13 bases between them. The CDR3 is 14 residues long. Looked up from germline, CDR1 is DFQATT and CDR2 is SNEGSKA (reference sequence). DNA of the CDR3: TGCAGTGCCCCGGGACATAGTTCCTACAATGAGCAGTTCTTC. It specifies CSAPGHSSYNEQFF.

The genes are TRBV5-1 and TRBJ2-5; 10 bases fit TRBD2. The CDR3 sequence is 16 residues long. V lost 0 bases and J lost 4; bases outside the gene matches: 6. CDR1 and CDR2 from the germline V gene are SGHRS and YFSETQ. The CDR3 spells CASSLGRTSGAETQYF. CDR3 DNA sequence: TGCGCCAGCAGCTTGGGCAGGACTAGCGGAGCAGAGACCCAGTACTTC.

The J gene is TRBJ2-1, the V gene TRBV24-1, with TRBD2 identical over 11 bases. The CDR3 loop spans 16 amino acids. The junction had 7 bases not matched to a gene; V was cut back by 5 bases and J by 5 bases. Germline CDR1 KGHDR, CDR2 SFDVKD. CDR3 loop: CATSGVAGGHDNEQFF. For the CDR3, the DNA is TGTGCCACCAGTGGAGTAGCGGGAGGGCACGACAATGAGCAGTTCTTC.

This clonotype was detected only a few times. Here the CDR3 DNA reads TGTGCCAGCAGTTCCCGGACGGCCGGCGCAGATACGCAGTATTTT. It specifies CASSSRTAGADTQYF. The V call is TRBV28, the J call TRBJ2-3, with D uncertain. V was pared by 4 bases and J by 4 bases, with 15 bases between. Germline CDR1 is MDHEN and CDR2 is SYDVKM. This CDR3 region has 15 residues.

This clonotype was seen a few times. This chain connects TRBV7-9 to TRBJ1-4; no reliable D call. V was shortened by 5 bases and J by 2 bases, with 9 bases between the two germline ends. CDR1 and CDR2 from the germline V gene are SEHNR and FQNEAQ (reference sequence). The CDR3 runs to 14 residues. CDR3 nucleotide sequence: TGTGCCAGCAGCGGGAGGCTGACTAATGAAAAACTGTTTTTT. Its translation: CASSGRLTNEKLFF. Full variable domain (rest looked up from reference TRBV7-9 and TRBJ1-4): DTGVSQNPRHKITKRGQNVTFRCDPISEHNRLYWYRQTLGQGPEFLTYFQNEAQLEKSRLLSDRFSAERPKGSFSTLEIQRTEQGDSAMYLCASSGRLTNEKLFFGSGTQLSVL.

The chain employs TRBV4-3 and TRBJ2-5, with a possible D match to TRBD1 (7 bases). The J call may be faulty, since TRBJ2-1 better matches the DNA end. The CDR3 contains 15 residues. CDR1 LGHNA and CDR2 YSLEER come from the germline V gene. In nucleotides, the CDR3 is TGCGCCAGCAGCCAAGGACAGGGAAGGGGGGATGAGCAGTTCTTC. Amino acids: CASSQGQGRGDEQFF.

The CDR3 region has the DNA TGTGCCAGCAGGCAGGCGGGGGGCAACACTGAAGCTTTCTTT. It specifies CASRQAGGNTEAFF. This chain joins TRBV12-3 or TRBV12-4 and TRBJ1-1; D perhaps matches TRBD1 (6 bases). V lost 6 bases and J 2 bases, leaving 13 bases between the germline ends. This CDR3 contains 14 residues.

This clonotype was seen only a few times. CDR3 sequence (DNA): TGTGCCAGCAGTTACTTTTTCGTGTTAGAGACCCAGTACTTC. Its protein is CASSYFFVLETQYF. The V and J genes are TRBV6-2 or TRBV6-3 and TRBJ2-5; D ambiguous. Trimming pared 1 base from V and 4 bases from J, leaving 10 bases between. CDR1 is MNHEY, CDR2 SVGEGT, per germline. This CDR3 contains 14 residues.

This clonotype was seen a few times. This sequence joins TRBV7-9 and TRBJ1-4; 7 bases match TRBD1. With V trimmed by 2 bases and J by 5 bases, 5 bases remained unmatched. From germline, CDR1 is SEHNR and CDR2 FQNEAQ (reference sequence). The CDR3 totals 15 residues. The CDR3 nucleotides read TGTGCCAGCAGCTTACTGGACAGGACGAATGAAAAACTGTTTTTT. Protein product: CASSLLDRTNEKLFF.

V usage is TRBV7-2 and J usage is TRBJ2-1; 7 bases match TRBD2. From germline, CDR1 is SGHTA and CDR2 FQGNSA. J lost 9 bases, V lost 3 bases, and 5 bases had no gene match. The CDR3 runs to 13 residues. The CDR3 nucleotides read TGTGCCAGCAGCTTCGCAGCGGGAAGTGAGCAGTTCTTC. Translation gives CASSFAAGSEQFF. Filled out from reference TRBV7-2 and TRBJ2-1, the complete variable domain reads GAGVSQSPSNKVTEKGKDVELRCDPISGHTALYWYRQSLGQGLEFLIYFQGNSAPDKSGLPSDRFSAERTGGSVSTLTIQRTQQEDSAVYLCASSFAAGSEQFFGPGTRLTVL.

The chain couples TRBV6-2 or TRBV6-3 to TRBJ1-3, with D possibly being TRBD1 (5 bases). Trimming left V 7 bases short and J 4 bases short, with 11 bases between. The CDR3 is made up of 13 amino acids. Germline-derived CDR1 and CDR2 are MNHEY and SVGEGT. The CDR3 sequence: CASTRTPGNTIYF. CDR3 nucleotides: TGTGCCAGCACAAGGACACCAGGAAACACCATATATTTT.

This clonotype was counted only a few times. The V and J genes are TRBV5-1 and TRBJ1-2; 9 bases are a match to TRBD1. The junction had 8 bases not matched to a gene; V was cut back by 3 bases and J by 8 bases. The length of the CDR3 is 14 residues. Per germline, CDR1 SGHRS and CDR2 YFSETQ. CDR3 amino acids: CASSSDRGARGYTF. As DNA, the CDR3 is TGCGCCAGCAGCTCTGACAGGGGGGCGAGAGGCTACACCTTC. Filled out from reference TRBV5-1 and TRBJ1-2, the complete variable domain reads KAGVTQTPRYLIKTRGQQVTLSCSPISGHRSVSWYQQTPGQGLQFLFEYFSETQRNKGNFPGRFSGRQFSNSRSEMNVSTLELGDSALYLCASSSDRGARGYTFGSGTRLTVV.

This clonotype appeared once. A read error may produce the germline difference seen at one junction end. The chain recombines TRBV2 with TRBJ2-1; 9 bases are a match to TRBD1. CDR3 length: 15 amino acids. Germline CDR1 SNHLY, CDR2 FYNNEI. This CDR3 is CASSWGQGSYNEQFF. The CDR3 coding sequence is TGTGCCAGCAGTTGGGGACAGGGCTCCTACAACGAGCAGTTCTTC.

J is TRBJ1-1 and V is TRBV29-1; D possibly corresponds to TRBD1 (6 bases). With 4 bases removed from V and 0 bases from J, the gap between germline ends came to 12 bases. The CDR3 extends over 14 amino acids. Germline CDR1 is SQVTM and CDR2 is ANQGSEA. CDR3 nucleotide sequence: TGCAGCGTTGTACAGGGACTAATGAACACTGAAGCTTTCTTT. Protein product: CSVVQGLMNTEAFF.

The V gene is TRBV19, the J gene TRBJ1-4, with unresolved D. CDR3 length equals 16 residues. Trimming pared 4 bases from V and 0 bases from J, leaving 12 bases between. Germline CDR1 is LNHDA and CDR2 is SQIVND (reference sequence). The CDR3: CASSRMKTATNEKLFF. In DNA form, the CDR3 reads TGTGCCAGTAGTAGAATGAAAACTGCAACTAATGAAAAACTGTTTTTT.

Concerning this clonotype: One end of the junction does not line up with germline, which may come from a read error. The J gene is TRBJ1-4, the V gene TRBV4-3; possible D gene TRBD1, 5 bases. CDR1 LGHNA and CDR2 YSLEER come from the germline V gene. CDR3 length equals 15 residues. CDR3 in amino acids: CASSQGVGTNENLFF. The CDR3 DNA sequence: TGCGCCAGCAGCCAAGGCGTCGGGACTAATGAAAATCTGTTTTTT.